The next 11 T cell receptor beta chains were all read from a single sample in a study of CD8+ T cells in alopecia areata. The treatment: oral pan-JAK inhibitor, 5-10 mg twice daily. Extracted from the samples, RNA was reverse transcribed into cDNA to serve as the sequencing template. The table came from immunoSEQ multiplex PCR; TCRdb's copy has only in-frame clones and leaves some out. The top ten hold 5.5% to 6% of the sample, which has 150,000 to 250,000 clones, 58% seen once. Source: CD4+ T cells sorted from blood, taken at week 24, from a patient treated with tofacitinib. The receptor source for this set is a human donor with alopecia areata.

The chain is built from TRBV5-1 and TRBJ1-4, with 8 bases lining up with TRBD1. The CDR3 has 15 residues. V lost 4 bases, J lost 8 bases, and 10 bases stayed unmatched. Looked up from germline, CDR1 is SGHRS and CDR2 is YFSETQ. This CDR3 is CASSGTGWKEEKLFF. The CDR3 coding sequence is TGCGCCAGCAGCGGGACAGGATGGAAGGAGGAAAAACTGTTTTTT.

The V gene is TRBV25-1, the J gene TRBJ2-3; D gene unclear. The CDR3 contains 15 residues. CDR1 is MGHDK and CDR2 is SYGVNS in the germline V gene. The V gene lost 3 bases and the J gene lost 0 bases, with 10 bases spanning the gap. This chain's CDR3 is CASSEFGRSTDTQYF. The CDR3 DNA follows: TGTGCCAGCAGTGAGTTCGGCCGTAGCACAGATACGCAGTATTTT.

V and J are TRBV5-1 and TRBJ2-5; 9 bases fit TRBD2. The CDR3 runs to 14 residues. The germline V gene encodes CDR1 SGHRS and CDR2 YFSETQ. Trimming removed 0 bases from V and 3 bases from J; junction bases left unmatched: 0. The DNA for the CDR3 is TGCGCCAGCAGCTTGGGCGGGGGGGAAGAGACCCAGTACTTC. It codes for CASSLGGGEETQYF.

The chain carries TRBV7-9 and TRBJ2-1, with 10 bases that match TRBD1. V dropped 5 bases and J dropped 7; count of bases not matched to a gene: 5. Germline-derived CDR1 and CDR2 are SEHNR and FQNEAQ (reference sequence). CDR3 length: 14 amino acids. The CDR3 region has the DNA TGTGCCAGCAGCCTTAGACAGGGGGCGAATGAGCAGTTCTTC. It encodes CASSLRQGANEQFF.

The V call is TRBV7-2, the J call TRBJ2-5; TRBD2 aligns across 15 bases. V shed 5 bases, J shed 2 bases, and the junction held 3 bases outside the gene matches. Germline assignment: CDR1 SGHTA and CDR2 FQGNSA. The CDR3 is 16 amino acids. CDR3 in amino acids: CASSPGLAGGQETQYF. In nucleotides, the CDR3 is TGTGCCAGCAGCCCAGGACTAGCGGGAGGGCAAGAGACCCAGTACTTC.

This clone was seen only a few times. The chain uses TRBV7-2 and TRBJ2-7, with 9 bases that match TRBD1. V lost 5 bases, J lost 3 bases, and 5 bases stayed unmatched. Germline V gives CDR1 SGHTA, CDR2 FQGNSA. The CDR3 contains 14 residues. The CDR3 DNA sequence: TGTGCCAGCAGCCCTCGGACAGGGGACTACGAGCAGTACTTC. Its translation is CASSPRTGDYEQYF.

This clone was detected a few times. The V gene is TRBV5-1, the J gene TRBJ2-6; D is unresolved. The CDR3 covers 16 residues. Germline V gene sequence: CDR1 SGHRS, CDR2 YFSETQ. V was cut by 1 base and J by 0 bases, with 8 bases left in between. For the CDR3, the DNA is TGCGCCAGCAGCTTGCGCCCGACCTCTGGGGCCAACGTCCTGACTTTC. It encodes CASSLRPTSGANVLTF.

The J gene is TRBJ2-7, the V gene TRBV6-5; 8 nucleotides match TRBD1. The J segment lost 1 base and the V segment lost 0 bases, leaving 5 bases of the junction unmatched. The CDR3 is 16 amino acids. Germline CDR1 is MNHEY and CDR2 is SVGAGI. The CDR3 DNA reads as TGTGCCAGCAGTTACTCCGGACAGGGAAGATCCTACGAGCAGTACTTC. Its translation is CASSYSGQGRSYEQYF.

The chain couples TRBV9 to TRBJ2-1, with TRBD1 matching 9 bases. V gave up 3 bases and J gave up 3 bases; unmatched junction bases: 19. Germline V CDR1 and CDR2: SGDLS, YYNGEE. The CDR3 covers 20 residues. The CDR3 DNA sequence: TGTGCCAGCAGCGGGAACAGGGGGCGCAGCGCCACCCGGCACTACAATGAGCAGTTCTTC. This sequence encodes CASSGNRGRSATRHYNEQFF.

Notes on this clone: At the DNA level, this CDR3 is encoded by other sequences in the same sample as well. The chain carries TRBV5-1 and TRBJ2-7, with unresolved D. The CDR3 is 12 residues long. CDR1 and CDR2 from the germline V gene are SGHRS and YFSETQ. The ends were cut back, 3 bases at V and 3 bases at J, with 7 bases in the middle. The CDR3 coding sequence is TGCGCCAGCAGCTCGGGCCTCTACGAGCAGTACTTC. This codes for CASSSGLYEQYF.

Only one count was recorded for this clone. The DNA of the CDR3 is TGTGCCAGCAGCTTAGGGTCCAGAAACACAGATACGCAGTATTTT. This sequence encodes CASSLGSRNTDTQYF. V is TRBV7-2 and J is TRBJ2-3; D gene unclear. The CDR3 consists of 15 residues. CDR1 and CDR2 (germline): SGHTA, FQGNSA. Between the trimmed V and J ends, which lost 1 base and 2 bases, there was a span of 10 bases.